Following are 25 T cell receptor beta chains from one sample sequenced in a study of T-cell memory formation after mild COVID-19. TCRdb redid the calling of the 5' RACE reads with MiXCR, one entry per CDR3 protein. Of under 550,000 distinct CDR3 sequences in the sample, 18% were seen once. Sequenced sample: PBMCs or a T cell subset sorted from them (not recorded which). Receptors originate from an adult woman who had mild COVID-19 (a few samples of this study predate the infection). Cell type and time point are not known.

This clonotype appeared a few times. V is TRBV6-1 and J is TRBJ1-1, with 7 bases fitting TRBD1. Germline V CDR1 and CDR2: MNHNS, SASEGT. J lost 5 bases, V lost 8 bases, and 11 bases had no gene match. There are 14 residues in the CDR3. The chain's CDR3 is CASETPGGGTEAFF. The CDR3, as DNA: TGTGCCAGCGAAACCCCAGGGGGTGGAACTGAAGCTTTCTTT.

This clonotype was detected only a few times. The rearrangement joins TRBV7-9 to TRBJ1-6; no definite D call. Per the germline V gene, CDR1 is SEHNR and CDR2 is FQNEAQ (reference sequence). There are 15 residues in the CDR3. Trimming stripped 1 base from V and 7 bases from J, with 11 bases between. CDR3 protein: CASSLVAQPNSPLHF. In DNA, the CDR3 is TGTGCCAGCAGCTTAGTAGCCCAGCCAAATTCACCCCTCCACTTT.

V and J are TRBV18 and TRBJ2-1; 7 bases fit TRBD2. The CDR3 is made up of 18 amino acids. Germline V gene data show CDR1 as KGHSH and CDR2 as LQKENI. After removal of 4 bases from V and 6 bases from J, the junction contained 18 bases not matched to a gene. CDR3 residues: CASSLAGASGRAGNEQFF. The CDR3 DNA reads TGTGCCAGCTCACTCGCCGGCGCGTCGGGGAGGGCCGGCAATGAGCAGTTCTTC.

This clonotype has more than one count but fewer than ten. The gene calls are TRBV7-2 and TRBJ2-5, with no clear D. The CDR3 sequence is 14 residues long. The germline V and J ends were trimmed by 5 bases and 2 bases, with 12 bases remaining between them. Germline V gene sequence: CDR1 SGHTA, CDR2 FQGNSA. CDR3 in amino acids: CASSDGRTQETQYF. The CDR3 DNA reads as TGTGCCAGCAGCGATGGACGTACACAAGAGACCCAGTACTTC. Together with reference TRBV7-2 and TRBJ2-5, the CDR3 gives the full variable domain: GAGVSQSPSNKVTEKGKDVELRCDPISGHTALYWYRQSLGQGLEFLIYFQGNSAPDKSGLPSDRFSAERTGGSVSTLTIQRTQQEDSAVYLCASSDGRTQETQYFGPGTRLLVL.

The chain carries TRBV12-3 or TRBV12-4 and TRBJ2-7; 9 nucleotides agree with TRBD1. Trimming removed 3 bases from V and 5 bases from J; junction bases left unmatched: 5. There are 14 residues in the CDR3. This CDR3 reads CASSFRDREHEQYF. The CDR3 nucleotides are TGTGCCAGCAGTTTCCGGGACAGGGAACACGAGCAGTACTTC.

In this sample, this clonotype turned up a few times. The genes are TRBV6-5 and TRBJ2-5, with D hard to call. This CDR3 region has 14 residues. Germline loops: CDR1 MNHEY, CDR2 SVGAGI. The ends were cut back, 2 bases at V and 5 bases at J, with 12 bases in the middle. Here the CDR3 DNA reads TGTGCCAGCAGTTACCCGGGCAGCCGGGAGACCCAGTACTTC. This encodes CASSYPGSRETQYF.

The J gene is TRBJ2-1, the V gene TRBV29-1; TRBD2 agrees at 16 bases. There are 13 residues in the CDR3. J was trimmed by 9 bases and V by 6 bases; bases with no gene match: 2. Looked up from germline, CDR1 is SQVTM and CDR2 is ANQGSEA. CDR3 coding DNA: TGCAGCGTGGGACTAGCGGGGGGGCTTGAGCAGTTCTTC. Translated: CSVGLAGGLEQFF.

This chain connects TRBV5-1 to TRBJ2-7; the D gene is possibly TRBD1 (8 bases). This CDR3 has 15 amino acids. Trimming pared 0 bases from V and 3 bases from J, leaving 13 bases between. Germline values: CDR1 SGHRS, CDR2 YFSETQ. CDR3 DNA: TGCGCCAGCAGCTTGGAACAGGGGGGGTACTACGAGCAGTACTTC. It specifies CASSLEQGGYYEQYF.

The V call is TRBV12-3 or TRBV12-4, the J call TRBJ1-4; D call uncertain. The germline V and J ends were trimmed by 5 bases and 7 bases, with 11 bases remaining between them. The CDR3 totals 13 residues. Here the CDR3 reads CASSPAAGEKLFF. CDR3 nucleotide sequence: TGTGCCAGCAGTCCCGCTGCTGGTGAAAAACTGTTTTTT.

This clonotype came up a few times. The chain links TRBV19 to TRBJ2-1; TRBD1 matches 9 bases. Trimming at V came to 6 bases and at J to 10 bases, leaving 16 bases not matched to a gene. Germline V gives CDR1 LNHDA, CDR2 SQIVND (reference sequence). The CDR3 runs to 16 residues. As DNA, the CDR3 is TGTGCCAGTAGCCCTTGGGGACAGGGCGCATTTGCGGAGCAGTTCTTC. This encodes CASSPWGQGAFAEQFF. Full variable domain (remainder filled in from reference TRBV19 and TRBJ2-1): DGGITQSPKYLFRKEGQNVTLSCEQNLNHDAMYWYRQDPGQGLRLIYYSQIVNDFQKGDIAEGYSVSREKKESFPLTVTSAQKNPTAFYLCASSPWGQGAFAEQFFGPGTRLTVL.

This clonotype was recorded many times. The chain is built from TRBV7-9 and TRBJ2-3; 9 nucleotides match TRBD2. V was clipped by 5 bases and J by 4 bases; unmatched bases: 7. The CDR3 is made up of 15 amino acids. Germline CDR1 SEHNR, CDR2 FQNEAQ (reference sequence). CDR3 protein: CASSQTSGWSDTQYF. DNA for the CDR3: TGTGCCAGCAGCCAAACTAGCGGGTGGTCAGATACGCAGTATTTT. Looking up the rest from reference TRBV7-9 and TRBJ2-3 gives the full variable domain: DTGVSQNPRHKITKRGQNVTFRCDPISEHNRLYWYRQTLGQGPEFLTYFQNEAQLEKSRLLSDRFSAERPKGSFSTLEIQRTEQGDSAMYLCASSQTSGWSDTQYFGPGTRLTVL.

This clonotype occurred many times. The CDR3 sequence: CATSDRDRAEQYF. CDR3 sequence (DNA): TGTGCCACCAGTGACCGGGACAGGGCGGAGCAGTACTTC. The V gene is TRBV24-1, the J gene TRBJ2-7; 9 positions match TRBD1. CDR1 and CDR2 (germline): KGHDR, SFDVKD. This CDR3 spans 13 amino acids. The junction had 4 bases not matched to a gene; V was cut back by 4 bases and J by 7 bases.

This clonotype was observed a few times. The V call is TRBV2, the J call TRBJ2-6; D gene ambiguous. This CDR3 spans 15 amino acids. CDR1 is SNHLY, CDR2 FYNNEI, per germline. Trimming left V 10 bases short and J 0 bases short, with 13 bases between. As DNA, the CDR3 is TGTGCCACCCGCCGGAGCCTCTCTGGGGCCAACGTCCTGACTTTC. Protein: CATRRSLSGANVLTF. The full variable domain, its missing parts supplied by reference TRBV2 and TRBJ2-6, is EPEVTQTPSHQVTQMGQEVILRCVPISNHLYFYWYRQILGQKVEFLVSFYNNEISEKSEIFDDQFSVERPDGSNFTLKIRSTKLEDSAMYFCATRRSLSGANVLTFGAGSRLTVL.

This clonotype is a singleton in its sample. The chain uses TRBV20-1 and TRBJ2-3; D is unresolved. The CDR3 length is 13 residues. The germline gives CDR1 DFQATT, CDR2 SNEGSKA (reference sequence). Trimming pared 3 bases from V and 6 bases from J, leaving 13 bases between. Here the CDR3 reads CSASRNKADTQYF. The CDR3 region has the DNA TGCAGTGCTAGCAGGAACAAGGCCGATACGCAGTATTTT.

This clonotype was picked up a small number of times. The chain recombines TRBV12-3 or TRBV12-4 with TRBJ2-5; 14 bases match TRBD2. The CDR3 has 18 residues. Trimming removed 6 bases from V and 4 bases from J; junction bases left unmatched: 13. The CDR3, as DNA: TGTGCCAGCAGCCCCCCTCGGACTAGCGGGAGGACCGGAGAGACCCAGTACTTC. The encoded protein is CASSPPRTSGRTGETQYF.

The genes are TRBV10-3 and TRBJ2-7; TRBD2 matches at 7 bases. There are 16 residues in the CDR3. After removal of 8 bases from V and 5 bases from J, the junction contained 18 bases not matched to a gene. Germline CDR1 and CDR2: ENHRY and SYGVKD. The CDR3 DNA reads TGTGCCATCGGCCCTCCTCCTAGCGGAGACAGAAACGAGCAGTACTTC. It specifies CAIGPPPSGDRNEQYF.

This sequence joins TRBV7-3 and TRBJ2-2, with 9 nucleotides matching TRBD1. CDR1 is SGHTA, CDR2 FQGTGA, per germline. This CDR3 is built from 17 residues. V lost 4 bases and J lost 5; bases outside the gene matches: 11. CDR3: CASSSRTGTGNTGELFF. The CDR3 region has the DNA TGTGCCAGCAGCTCCCGTACCGGGACAGGGAATACCGGGGAGCTGTTTTTT.

The J gene is TRBJ2-3, the V gene TRBV24-1, with D tentatively TRBD1 (6 bases). Per germline, CDR1 KGHDR and CDR2 SFDVKD. The CDR3 sequence is 13 residues long. The ends were cut back, 6 bases at V and 1 base at J, with 7 bases in the middle. DNA for the CDR3: TGTGCCACCAGTCGACAGGGCACAGATACGCAGTATTTT. It is translated as CATSRQGTDTQYF.

Of note for this clonotype: An end of the junction differs from the germline gene, which may be a read error. The chain combines TRBV7-7 with TRBJ2-7; a weak D match, TRBD2 (7 bases). The length of the CDR3 is 16 residues. Germline assignment: CDR1 SSHAT and CDR2 FNYEAQ (reference sequence). For the CDR3, the DNA is TGTGCTAGCAGCTTGGACAGCTGGCGGGAGCAGTACGAGCAGTACTTC. It encodes CASSLDSWREQYEQYF.

This clonotype was seen a few times. The V gene is TRBV7-8, the J gene TRBJ1-2, with D possibly matching TRBD1 (6 bases). The CDR3 length is 12 residues. V lost 4 bases and J 11 bases, leaving 14 bases between the germline ends. CDR1 SGHVS and CDR2 FQNEAQ come from the germline V gene. The CDR3 sequence: CASSYPPRGYTF. The CDR3 bases are TGTGCCAGCAGCTACCCTCCGAGGGGGTACACCTTC.

This clonotype was observed many times. One junction end disagrees with the germline gene, perhaps due to a read error. The chain joins TRBV4-3 to TRBJ2-7; 7 bases map to TRBD2. The CDR3 sequence is 13 residues long. Germline V lookup: CDR1 LGHNA, CDR2 YSLEER. CDR3 sequence reads: CASSTQAGREVDF. Written as DNA, the CDR3 is TGCGCCAGCAGCACCCAGGCAGGGAGGGAAGTAGACTTC.

The chain carries TRBV7-9 and TRBJ1-2; D is unresolved. The CDR3 has 15 residues. Trimming cost V 0 bases and J 2 bases, with 10 bases left between them. Germline-derived CDR1 and CDR2 are SEHNR and FQNEAQ (reference sequence). This chain's CDR3 is CASSLAAETNYGYTF. The CDR3 DNA is TGTGCCAGCAGCTTAGCGGCAGAGACCAACTATGGCTACACCTTC.

The chain is built from TRBV6-4 and TRBJ2-3, with TRBD2 matching 11 bases. The CDR3 sequence is 17 residues long. The germline gives CDR1 MRHNA, CDR2 SNTAGT. The ends lost 0 bases at V and 4 bases at J; junction bases unmatched: 6. CDR3 loop: CASSDSVAGGPADTQYF. Written as DNA, the CDR3 is TGTGCCAGCAGTGACTCGGTAGCGGGGGGGCCCGCAGATACGCAGTATTTT.

The CDR3, as DNA: TGTGCCAGCTCACCCGAACCGGAGGGCGAGCAGTACTTC. This sequence encodes CASSPEPEGEQYF. The gene calls are TRBV18 and TRBJ2-7, with D perhaps matching TRBD2 (6 bases). The CDR3 has 13 amino acids. From germline, CDR1 is KGHSH and CDR2 LQKENI. The V gene lost 3 bases and the J gene lost 6 bases, with 12 bases spanning the gap.

This chain links TRBV6-1 with TRBJ2-7, with 8 nucleotides matching TRBD1. After removal of 3 bases from V and 0 bases from J, the junction contained 4 bases not matched to a gene. This CDR3 has 15 residues. Germline CDR1 is MNHNS and CDR2 is SASEGT. Written as DNA, the CDR3 is TGTGCCAGCAGTGACAGGGACAGGACCTCCTACGAGCAGTACTTC. This translates into CASSDRDRTSYEQYF.